Listed below are T cell receptor beta chains from one sample, sequenced in a study of blood T cell repertoires in COVID-19. TCRdb keeps only in-frame clones here, not all; method: immunoSEQ multiplex PCR. The sample contains over 200,000 clones, 80% to 90% of which appear only once. Specimen: peripheral blood. The receptor source for this set is a man aged 25 to 40 with COVID-19, enrolled during active disease. CDR3s include the opening cysteine and the closing phenylalanine or tryptophan. The order of the fields is CDR3 DNA, CDR3 protein, clone size, V gene, CDR3 length, J gene, D gene. D genes are given only for firm matches. Clone size is shown for a subset of rows, as once, few, many or a class of expanded clone.

TGTGCCAGCAGCACCCGGACAGGAACCATCTCTGGAAACACCATATATTTT CASSTRTGTISGNTIYF NA TRBV11-2 17 TRBJ1-3 TRBD1
TGTGCCATCAGTACGGCCGGGACAGGGGAATCACCCCTCCACTTT CAISTAGTGESPLHF once TRBV10-3 15 TRBJ1-6 TRBD1
TGTGCCAGCAGCGATCCCAGACTAGCGGGAGTGAGTGAGCAGTTCTTC CASSDPRLAGVSEQFF NA TRBV9 16 TRBJ2-1 TRBD2
TGTGCCAGTAGTATGAAGGGACAGGGAGGTGACACCGGGGAGCTGTTTTTT CASSMKGQGGDTGELFF NA TRBV19 17 TRBJ2-2 TRBD1
TGTGCCAGCAGCTCCGATACTAATTCCTACAATGAGCAGTTCTTC CASSSDTNSYNEQFF NA TRBV7-2 15 TRBJ2-1 NA
TGTGCCAGCAGCCCTAGGACTAGCGGGAGTGTCCATGAGCAGTTCTTC CASSPRTSGSVHEQFF NA TRBV5-5 16 TRBJ2-1 TRBD2
TGTGCCAGTAGTATACAGGGAGGAGGACAGCCCCAGCATTTT CASSIQGGGQPQHF NA TRBV19 14 TRBJ1-5 NA
TGTGCCAGCAGCTTTCCAGGGGACTACTCCTACGAGCAGTACTTC CASSFPGDYSYEQYF NA TRBV7-9 15 TRBJ2-7 NA
TGTGCCAGCAGCCCCCCGCTAGCGGGATATGCCTCTGGGGCCAACGTCCTGACTTTC CASSPPLAGYASGANVLTF few TRBV7-3 19 TRBJ2-6 TRBD2
TGTGCCAGCAGCCCGACGCCGGGACAGGAGAAGCCCCAGCATTTT CASSPTPGQEKPQHF NA TRBV7-2 15 TRBJ1-5 TRBD1
TGTGCCTGGAGTCGGGGAGTCACGACCTACGAGCAGTACTTC CAWSRGVTTYEQYF once TRBV30 14 TRBJ2-7 NA
TGTGCCAGCAGTTCGTTTCCCTCTGGAAACACCATATATTTT CASSSFPSGNTIYF NA TRBV28 14 TRBJ1-3 NA
TGTGCCAGCAGCTTACTTCGGGGAGACTATGGCTACACCTTC CASSLLRGDYGYTF NA TRBV7-2 14 TRBJ1-2 NA
TGTGCCAGCAGTTTTATTTACGAGCAGTACTTC CASSFIYEQYF NA TRBV28 11 TRBJ2-7 NA
TGTGCCAGCAGCCGAAATACGAATGGACAGGGTAGGTCACCCCTCCACTTT CASSRNTNGQGRSPLHF NA TRBV3-1/TRBV3-2 17 TRBJ1-6 TRBD1
TGTGCCAGCAGCTTATCACAAGTTCGTTCAGGCTACACCTTC CASSLSQVRSGYTF once TRBV11-1 14 TRBJ1-2 NA
TGTGCCAGCAGCCCACGGGCAGGGGGTTTTAACTATGGCTACACCTTC CASSPRAGGFNYGYTF NA TRBV14 16 TRBJ1-2 TRBD1
TGCAGCGTGGGCCGAGGGAGAGATACGCAGTATTTT CSVGRGRDTQYF NA TRBV29-1 12 TRBJ2-3 NA
TGTGCCAGCCAGTCTATAGGGAGTTCTGGAAACACCATATATTTT CASQSIGSSGNTIYF NA TRBV27 15 TRBJ1-3 NA
TGTGCCAGCAGCGTAGCTAGCCGGACGGCCGGGGAGCTGTTTTTT CASSVASRTAGELFF once TRBV9 15 TRBJ2-2 NA
TGTGCCAGCAGTTACTCACGAGACTACGAGCAGTACTTC CASSYSRDYEQYF NA TRBV6-2/TRBV6-3 13 TRBJ2-7 NA
TGTGCTAGTGGTTTGGCACCGACAGGGGCGAACTATGGCTACACCTTC CASGLAPTGANYGYTF NA TRBV12-5 16 TRBJ1-2 TRBD1
TGTGCCACCGAAACTAAGGTTAACTATGGCTACACCTTC CATETKVNYGYTF few TRBV24-1 13 TRBJ1-2 NA
TGTGCCAGCAGCCCCGTCAGGGATACCTATGGCTACACCTTC CASSPVRDTYGYTF NA TRBV7-9 14 TRBJ1-2 NA
TGTGCCAGTAGTAGTAAAGCGGGAGAGACCCAGTACTTC CASSSKAGETQYF NA TRBV19 13 TRBJ2-5 NA
TGTGCCACCAGCAGAGATAGGGGACAGGCAAACACCATATATTTT CATSRDRGQANTIYF NA TRBV15 15 TRBJ1-3 TRBD1
TGTGCCAGCAGTTCCGGACAAGTAAATTCACCCCTCCACTTT CASSSGQVNSPLHF NA TRBV28 14 TRBJ1-6 NA
TGTGCCACCAGTGAGACGACGACAGGGGGCCTTGAGCAGTTCTTC CATSETTTGGLEQFF NA TRBV24-1 15 TRBJ2-1 TRBD1
TGCAGCGCCGGGGACCCTACAGGGCGCAATGAGCAGTTCTTC CSAGDPTGRNEQFF NA TRBV29-1 14 TRBJ2-1 NA
TGCAGTGCTAGTTCGACAGGGCTTAACTATGGCTACACCTTC CSASSTGLNYGYTF once TRBV20-1 14 TRBJ1-2 TRBD1
TGCGCCAGCAGCCAAACTGGTTATACGCAGTATTTT CASSQTGYTQYF NA TRBV4-1 12 TRBJ2-3 NA
TGTGCCAGCAGTTATAGTGGGAGGAAGCTGTTTTTT CASSYSGRKLFF NA TRBV6-2/TRBV6-3 12 TRBJ2-2 NA
TGTGCCAGCAGGAAGAGACTAGCGGGAGTGCACAATGAGCAGTTCTTC CASRKRLAGVHNEQFF NA TRBV27 16 TRBJ2-1 TRBD2
TGTGCCAGCAGTTTTAGAACAGAGTGGGGCTACACCTTC CASSFRTEWGYTF few TRBV12-3/TRBV12-4 13 TRBJ1-2 NA
TGTGCCAGCAGCTTCAACCGGGACTACACAGATACGCAGTATTTT CASSFNRDYTDTQYF once TRBV13 15 TRBJ2-3 TRBD2
TGTGCCAGCAGCTTGGTCGGGGGAGAGACCCAGTACTTC CASSLVGGETQYF NA TRBV5-5 13 TRBJ2-5 NA
TGCGCCAGCAGCCTAATACAGGGGCTAGATGGCTACACCTTC CASSLIQGLDGYTF NA TRBV5-1 14 TRBJ1-2 TRBD1
TGTGCCAGCAGCTCTGGACAGGGGGCGTCGATGGGGTGCAATCAGCCCCAGCATTTT CASSSGQGASMGCNQPQHF NA TRBV11-3 19 TRBJ1-5 TRBD1
TGTGCCAGCAGCCAAGAGGACAGGAGGAACACTGAAGCTTTCTTT CASSQEDRRNTEAFF few TRBV4-2 15 TRBJ1-1 TRBD1